One sample yielded the 29 T cell receptor beta chains listed below, sequenced in a study of OX40 agonist ivuxolimab in advanced cancers. The protocol was immunoSEQ multiplex PCR, while the TCRdb copy is restricted to in-frame clones and leaves out a portion. The sample gives about 69,000 clones, around 90% of which show up once; under 3.5% is in the top ten. The sample here was CD4+ or CD8+ T cells sorted from blood, taken in a trial of the OX40 agonist ivuxolimab. These receptor sequences come from an adult with an advanced solid tumor such as melanoma, head and neck, liver or kidney cancer.

The genes are TRBV19 and TRBJ1-1; 8 bases map to TRBD1. Germline CDR1 LNHDA, CDR2 SQIVND (reference sequence). The trim removed 5 bases at V and 5 bases at J, leaving 16 bases unmatched. There are 17 residues in the CDR3. The CDR3 sequence is CASSGGGRGLGGTEAFF. In nucleotides, the CDR3 is TGTGCCAGTAGTGGGGGTGGCAGGGGGCTTGGTGGGACTGAAGCTTTCTTT.

The rearrangement links TRBV27 to TRBJ2-1; 10 nucleotides line up with TRBD2. CDR1 and CDR2 (germline): MNHEY, SMNVEV (reference sequence). V lost 5 bases to trimming and J lost 6 bases; unmatched junction nucleotides: 16. This CDR3 spans 18 amino acids. This CDR3 reads CASSLTDLLAGRVNEQFF. The DNA of the CDR3 is TGTGCCAGCAGTCTCACCGACCTACTAGCGGGAAGGGTCAATGAGCAGTTCTTC.

This clone was counted between two and nine times. The chain recombines TRBV18 with TRBJ1-4; the D is unclear. The CDR3 spans 13 residues. Germline V gives CDR1 KGHSH, CDR2 LQKENI. V gave up 5 bases and J gave up 1 base, with 5 bases separating them. This CDR3 is CASSTRTNEKLFF. DNA of the CDR3: TGTGCCAGCTCAACCCGAACTAATGAAAAACTGTTTTTT.

V is TRBV6-5 and J is TRBJ2-7; maybe TRBD1 (5 bases). The CDR3 length is 13 residues. Trimming removed 8 bases at V and 0 bases at J, with 11 bases between. The germline V gene encodes CDR1 MNHEY and CDR2 SVGAGI. The DNA of the CDR3 is TGTGCCAGCCGGACACACAACTCCTACGAGCAGTACTTC. It yields the protein CASRTHNSYEQYF.

This clone showed up just once. This rearrangement joins TRBV11-3 to TRBJ1-1; D perhaps matches TRBD1 (6 bases). The CDR3 extends over 13 amino acids. V shed 4 bases and J shed 5 bases, with 11 bases lying between them. Germline CDR1 SGHNT, CDR2 YENEEA. CDR3 bases: TGTGCCAGCAGCTGGGGGCTTAGGACTGAAGCTTTCTTT. It specifies CASSWGLRTEAFF.

The gene calls are TRBV7-3 and TRBJ2-1; D gene ambiguous. Trimming removed 3 bases at V and 4 bases at J, with 16 bases between. The germline CDR1 and CDR2 sequences are SGHTA and FQGTGA. This CDR3 is 16 amino acids long. The CDR3 spells CASSFGVDVLYNEQFF. For the CDR3, the DNA is TGTGCCAGCAGCTTTGGGGTCGATGTGCTGTACAATGAGCAGTTCTTC.

The rearrangement joins TRBV19 to TRBJ2-1; D is ambiguous. The V end was cut by 6 bases, the J end by 3 bases, with 12 bases between. Per germline, CDR1 LNHDA and CDR2 SQIVND (reference sequence). CDR3 length equals 14 residues. This chain's CDR3 is CASSSQHGYNEQFF. DNA of the CDR3: TGTGCCAGTAGCTCTCAACATGGCTACAATGAGCAGTTCTTC.

The J gene is TRBJ1-1, the V gene TRBV11-3; tentative D call: TRBD1 (5 bases). The CDR3 sequence is 14 residues long. CDR1 SGHNT and CDR2 YENEEA come from the germline V gene. V shed 2 bases and J shed 4 bases, with 11 bases lying between them. CDR3 sequence reads: CASSLMGPGTEAFF. The DNA of the CDR3 is TGTGCCAGCAGCTTAATGGGGCCGGGCACTGAAGCTTTCTTT. Full variable domain (missing parts from reference TRBV11-3 and TRBJ1-1): EAGVVQSPRYKIIEKKQPVAFWCNPISGHNTLYWYLQNLGQGPELLIRYENEEAVDDSQLPKDRFSAERLKGVDSTLKIQPAELGDSAVYLCASSLMGPGTEAFFGQGTRLTVV.

V and J are TRBV11-2 and TRBJ2-2; maybe TRBD1 (6 bases). Germline values: CDR1 SGHAT, CDR2 FQNNGV. The CDR3 length is 13 residues. V lost 5 bases and J 4 bases, leaving 8 bases between the germline ends. The CDR3 nucleotides read TGTGCCAGCAGCCCACAGGGCACCGGGGAGCTGTTTTTT. The encoded protein is CASSPQGTGELFF.

The chain carries TRBV29-1 and TRBJ2-7, with TRBD1 matching over 7 bases. V lost 7 bases, J lost 4 bases, and 10 bases stayed unmatched. Germline CDR1 and CDR2: SQVTM and ANQGSEA. This CDR3 region has 13 residues. The CDR3 protein is CSALVTGIYEQYF. The DNA of the CDR3 is TGCAGCGCCCTGGTGACAGGGATTTACGAGCAGTACTTC.

The chain uses TRBV18 and TRBJ1-1; D is unresolved. CDR3 length: 17 amino acids. The V and J ends lost 3 bases and 0 bases respectively, with 17 bases between them. Looked up from germline, CDR1 is KGHSH and CDR2 is LQKENI. The CDR3 protein is CASSPSSGDLMNTEAFF. CDR3 DNA: TGTGCCAGCTCACCTTCTTCCGGGGATCTCATGAACACTGAAGCTTTCTTT.

The chain is built from TRBV11-3 and TRBJ2-7; 12 bases align to TRBD2. J gave up 6 bases and V 3 bases, and 9 bases lay outside the gene matches. The germline V gene has CDR1 SGHNT and CDR2 YENEEA. The CDR3 is 16 amino acids. CDR3 DNA: TGTGCCAGCAGCTTCCCTAGCGGGAGGGCCAGTGGCGAGCAGTACTTC. It codes for CASSFPSGRASGEQYF.

The gene calls are TRBV7-9 and TRBJ2-7; 10 nucleotides align to TRBD1. Germline V gives CDR1 SEHNR, CDR2 FQNEAQ (reference sequence). J lost 5 bases, V lost 4 bases, and 5 bases had no gene match. The CDR3 length is 14 residues. The CDR3: CASSSGTGVHEQYF. The CDR3 DNA is TGTGCCAGCAGCTCCGGGACAGGGGTGCACGAGCAGTACTTC.

The genes are TRBV28 and TRBJ1-2; 12 bases map to TRBD1. The CDR3 totals 15 residues. The V gene's germline CDR1 is MDHEN and CDR2 SYDVKM. The trim removed 6 bases at V and 9 bases at J, leaving 11 bases unmatched. The CDR3 nucleotides read TGTGCCAGCAGCCTTACGGGGACAGGGGGCTGGAGCTACACCTTC. Amino acids: CASSLTGTGGWSYTF.

The chain joins TRBV18 to TRBJ1-1, with 8 bases identical to TRBD1. The ends lost 3 bases at V and 3 bases at J; junction bases unmatched: 3. The CDR3 runs to 14 residues. Per germline, CDR1 KGHSH and CDR2 LQKENI. The CDR3 sequence: CASSPQGAYTEAFF. In DNA form, the CDR3 reads TGTGCCAGCTCACCCCAGGGGGCTTACACTGAAGCTTTCTTT.

The chain is built from TRBV28 and TRBJ2-2; D not certain. Trimming cost V 1 base and J 3 bases, with 6 bases left between them. Germline-derived CDR1 and CDR2 are MDHEN and SYDVKM. The CDR3 spans 14 residues. The CDR3 bases are TGTGCCAGCAGTTTATTGGGGTACACCGGGGAGCTGTTTTTT. Translation gives CASSLLGYTGELFF.

This clone was seen just once. This chain connects TRBV4-1 to TRBJ2-5; no reliable D call. Matching the DNA end better, TRBJ2-7 makes the J call doubtful. The CDR3 length is 15 residues. From germline, CDR1 is MGHRA and CDR2 YSYEKL. As DNA, the CDR3 is TGCGCCAGCAGCCCCTACGAGCGCCGGGTGGGCGAGCAGTACTTC. Its translation is CASSPYERRVGEQYF.

This chain joins TRBV28 and TRBJ2-2; tentatively, D is TRBD1 (6 bases). Trimming removed 2 bases at V and 4 bases at J, with 17 bases between. The CDR3 runs 17 residues. Germline CDR1 MDHEN, CDR2 SYDVKM. The CDR3 loop is CASSLTGRGGPTGELFF. The CDR3 nucleotides read TGTGCCAGCAGTTTAACTGGGAGAGGGGGTCCCACCGGGGAGCTGTTTTTT.

In this sample, this clone turned up a few times. This sequence joins TRBV2 and TRBJ1-1; D remains ambiguous. From germline, CDR1 is SNHLY and CDR2 FYNNEI. V gave up 6 bases and J gave up 2 bases, with 16 bases separating them. CDR3 size: 15 residues. Here the CDR3 reads CASRPIPGSNTEAFF. CDR3 nucleotide sequence: TGTGCCAGCAGACCCATACCAGGTTCTAACACTGAAGCTTTCTTT.

J is TRBJ2-5 and V is TRBV30, with D possibly being TRBD1 (6 bases). Germline CDR1 reads GTSNPN; CDR2 reads SVGIG (reference sequence). The ends were cut back, 4 bases at V and 1 base at J, with 28 bases in the middle. CDR3 size: 19 residues. The chain's CDR3 is CAWNSPDPSSTGSQETQYF. CDR3 DNA sequence: TGTGCCTGGAATTCTCCCGACCCCTCGTCCACAGGGAGCCAAGAGACCCAGTACTTC.

This chain links TRBV9 with TRBJ2-3; D assignment may be TRBD1 or TRBD2 (6 bases each). V lost 4 bases to trimming and J lost 8 bases, with 20 bases between them. The CDR3 is made up of 15 amino acids. Germline lookup yields CDR1 SGDLS and CDR2 YYNGEE. The CDR3 DNA reads TGTGCCAGCAGCTCCCTGGGGGGCACGGTCAGTACGCAGTATTTT. Protein sequence: CASSSLGGTVSTQYF.

This chain joins TRBV28 and TRBJ1-1; tentative D call: TRBD1 (6 bases). Trimming left V 6 bases short and J 3 bases short, with 11 bases between. This CDR3 is 13 amino acids long. The germline V gene encodes CDR1 MDHEN and CDR2 SYDVKM. The DNA of the CDR3 is TGTGCCAGCAGACTTACAGGGTACACTGAAGCTTTCTTT. Translation: CASRLTGYTEAFF. The full variable domain, in which reference TRBV28 and TRBJ1-1 provide the parts outside the CDR3, is DVKVTQSSRYLVKRTGEKVFLECVQDMDHENMFWYRQDPGLGLRLIYFSYDVKMKEKGDIPEGYSVSREKKERFSLILESASTNQTSMYLCASRLTGYTEAFFGQGTRLTVV.

The V and J genes are TRBV5-5 and TRBJ1-5; D ambiguous. CDR1 is SGHKS, CDR2 YYEKEE, per germline (reference sequence). Trimming pared 5 bases from V and 0 bases from J, leaving 12 bases between. The CDR3 is made up of 15 amino acids. CDR3 sequence: CASSNRPYSNQPQHF. The CDR3 nucleotides read TGTGCCAGCAGTAACAGACCGTATAGCAATCAGCCCCAGCATTTT.

The chain has TRBV5-6 and TRBJ1-6, with TRBD1 matching 7 bases. The CDR3 runs to 16 residues. The V gene's germline CDR1 is SGHDT and CDR2 YYEEEE. J gave up 4 bases and V 2 bases, and 6 bases lay outside the gene matches. DNA of the CDR3: TGTGCCAGCAGCTTAGGAGGGGGCACTTATAATTCACCCCTCCACTTT. Its translation: CASSLGGGTYNSPLHF.

V gene TRBV5-1 combines with J gene TRBJ2-6; TRBD1 is a possible D gene (6 bases). Trimming shortened V by 2 bases and J by 0 bases, and 12 bases separated the two germline ends. Germline V gene data show CDR1 as SGHRS and CDR2 as YFSETQ. This CDR3 contains 17 residues. CDR3 coding DNA: TGCGCCAGCAGCTTAACCACAGGGAACTCTGGGGCCAACGTCCTGACTTTC. Protein product: CASSLTTGNSGANVLTF.

This clone was observed a few times. V gene TRBV2 combines with J gene TRBJ1-5, with 7 nucleotides matching TRBD1. The CDR3 consists of 14 residues. Germline V lookup: CDR1 SNHLY, CDR2 FYNNEI. V shed 6 bases, J shed 3 bases, and the junction held 5 bases outside the gene matches. The chain's CDR3 is CASRGQFNNQPQHF. DNA of the CDR3: TGTGCCAGCAGGGGACAGTTTAACAATCAGCCCCAGCATTTT.

The chain combines TRBV5-1 with TRBJ2-2, with D perhaps matching TRBD2 (5 bases). Trimming took 1 base from V and 4 from J, leaving 14 bases between them. Germline values: CDR1 SGHRS, CDR2 YFSETQ. This CDR3 comprises 16 residues. CDR3 residues: CASSLMGSGGTGELFF. DNA for the CDR3: TGCGCCAGCAGCTTGATGGGCAGCGGAGGCACCGGGGAGCTGTTTTTT.

This clone was counted a single time. The chain joins TRBV7-6 to TRBJ2-5, with D uncertain. V was clipped by 4 bases and J by 2 bases, with 17 bases between them. CDR3 length equals 16 residues. The germline CDR1 and CDR2 sequences are SGHVS and FNYEAQ. As DNA, the CDR3 is TGTGCCAGCAGCTCACAAACACCAAATATGCAAGAGACCCAGTACTTC. This translates into CASSSQTPNMQETQYF.

The genes are TRBV27 and TRBJ2-3; D not resolved. This CDR3 is built from 13 residues. Germline V gene sequence: CDR1 MNHEY, CDR2 SMNVEV (reference sequence). The V gene lost 2 bases and the J gene lost 4 bases, with 7 bases spanning the gap. In DNA, the CDR3 is TGTGCCAGCAGTTTAAAGTTACCAGATACGCAGTATTTT. This sequence encodes CASSLKLPDTQYF.